The 16 T cell receptor beta chains below were found in one sample sequenced in a study of blood T cell repertoires in COVID-19. The repertoire was sequenced with immunoSEQ multiplex PCR; TCRdb's copy has only in-frame clones and lacks some. Here the sample spans under 95,000 clones, roughly 82% being singletons. Sequencing was carried out using peripheral blood. The receptors were sampled from a woman older than 75 with acute or convalescent COVID-19.

The chain couples TRBV6-5 to TRBJ1-1; tentative D call: TRBD1 (5 bases). The germline V and J ends were trimmed by 6 bases and 0 bases, with 11 bases remaining between them. CDR3 length: 14 residues. CDR1 and CDR2 from the germline V gene are MNHEY and SVGAGI. The chain's CDR3 is CASRGGTVNTEAFF. The CDR3 DNA is TGTGCCAGCAGGGGGGGTACGGTGAACACTGAAGCTTTCTTT.

This clone was counted between two and nine times. The CDR3 DNA reads as TGTGCCAGCAGTGAAGCCAGGGTGAATCAGCCCCAGCATTTT. As protein: CASSEARVNQPQHF. The J gene is TRBJ1-5, the V gene TRBV2, with D possibly being TRBD1 (5 bases). Trimming removed 0 bases from V and 4 bases from J, with 7 bases in between. From germline, CDR1 is SNHLY and CDR2 FYNNEI. The CDR3 totals 14 residues. Looking up the rest from reference TRBV2 and TRBJ1-5 gives the full variable domain: EPEVTQTPSHQVTQMGQEVILRCVPISNHLYFYWYRQILGQKVEFLVSFYNNEISEKSEIFDDQFSVERPDGSNFTLKIRSTKLEDSAMYFCASSEARVNQPQHFGDGTRLSIL.

The rearrangement uses TRBV6-5 and TRBJ1-1; 7 bases fit TRBD1. V dropped 6 bases and J dropped 10; count of bases not matched to a gene: 8. Per the germline V gene, CDR1 is MNHEY and CDR2 is SVGAGI. The CDR3 is 12 residues long. The CDR3 nucleotides read TGTGCCAGCAGGAGGGGGACAGAAAGAGCTTTCTTT. Translating it yields CASRRGTERAFF.

This clone was detected once. J is TRBJ2-1 and V is TRBV12-3 or TRBV12-4, with 10 positions matching TRBD2. V dropped 9 bases and J dropped 12; count of bases not matched to a gene: 8. There are 12 residues in the CDR3. DNA of the CDR3: TGTGCCAGTAGAACTAGCGGGAAATCGCAGTTCTTC. It yields the protein CASRTSGKSQFF.

This chain joins TRBV6-5 and TRBJ2-7; TRBD1 agrees at 8 bases. The CDR3 has 15 residues. V dropped 7 bases and J dropped 0; count of bases not matched to a gene: 8. Germline loops: CDR1 MNHEY, CDR2 SVGAGI. CDR3 nucleotides: TGTGCCAGCAATTCGGGACAGGCTCCCTCCTACGAGCAGTACTTC. This sequence encodes CASNSGQAPSYEQYF.

This clone was counted a single time. The rearrangement joins TRBV28 to TRBJ1-2; D unresolved. The CDR3 is 13 residues long. Per germline, CDR1 MDHEN and CDR2 SYDVKM. Trimming took 2 bases from V and 7 from J, leaving 11 bases between them. DNA for the CDR3: TGTGCCAGCAGTTTAAGGTCTAGTCGTGGCTACACCTTC. Its translation: CASSLRSSRGYTF.

This rearrangement joins TRBV18 to TRBJ1-4; 12 bases align to TRBD1. This CDR3 has 17 residues. The germline V gene encodes CDR1 KGHSH and CDR2 LQKENI. V trimming: 3 bases; J trimming: 2 bases; junction bases outside the gene matches: 4. The CDR3 nucleotides are TGTGCCAGCTCACCCGGGACAGGGGGCCTGACTAATGAAAAACTGTTTTTT. It encodes CASSPGTGGLTNEKLFF.

The J gene is TRBJ2-2, the V gene TRBV7-9; 15 bases map to TRBD2. The V segment lost 4 bases and the J segment 4 bases; nucleotides outside the gene matches: 7. This CDR3 contains 18 residues. In germline, CDR1 is SEHNR, CDR2 FQNEAQ (reference sequence). The CDR3 loop is CASSSGLAGGPITGELFF. The DNA of the CDR3 is TGTGCCAGCAGCTCTGGACTAGCGGGAGGGCCTATCACCGGGGAGCTGTTTTTT. Looking up the rest from reference TRBV7-9 and TRBJ2-2 gives the full variable domain: DTGVSQNPRHKITKRGQNVTFRCDPISEHNRLYWYRQTLGQGPEFLTYFQNEAQLEKSRLLSDRFSAERPKGSFSTLEIQRTEQGDSAMYLCASSSGLAGGPITGELFFGEGSRLTVL.

The rearrangement links TRBV5-4 to TRBJ2-5; TRBD2 is a possible D gene (7 bases). The germline V gene encodes CDR1 SGHNT and CDR2 YYREEE (reference sequence). There are 16 residues in the CDR3. Trimming removed 2 bases from V and 2 bases from J, with 16 bases in between. The CDR3 sequence: CASSFGGRGSQETQYF. The CDR3 DNA is TGTGCCAGCAGCTTCGGGGGGAGGGGGTCACAAGAGACCCAGTACTTC. The entire variable domain, with the rest obtained from reference TRBV5-4 and TRBJ2-5, is as follows: ETGVTQSPTHLIKTRGQQVTLRCSSQSGHNTVSWYQQALGQGPQFIFQYYREEENGRGNFPPRFSGLQFPNYSSELNVNALELDDSALYLCASSFGGRGSQETQYFGPGTRLLVL.

CDR3 sequence (DNA): TGTGCCAGCCCTCGGAAGAGGGTATCTGGCTACACCTTC. Translated: CASPRKRVSGYTF. V gene TRBV21-1 combines with J gene TRBJ1-2. TRBV21-1 is a recognized pseudogene. This CDR3 contains 13 residues.

A single count supports this clone. This chain links TRBV6-6 with TRBJ2-7; 10 bases are shared with TRBD1. V shed 4 bases, J shed 2 bases, and the junction held 2 bases outside the gene matches. Germline CDR1 MNHNY, CDR2 SVGAGI (reference sequence). CDR3 length: 14 residues. The CDR3 DNA reads as TGTGCCAGCAGTTGGGGACAGGGGACCTACGAGCAGTACTTC. Translated: CASSWGQGTYEQYF.

V and J are TRBV2 and TRBJ2-7, with D maybe TRBD2 (6 bases). The CDR3 is 12 residues long. CDR1 and CDR2 (germline): SNHLY, FYNNEI. Trimming cost V 7 bases and J 3 bases, with 10 bases left between them. CDR3 region: CASKEGLYEQYF. CDR3 bases: TGTGCCAGCAAGGAGGGGCTCTACGAGCAGTACTTC.

V gene TRBV7-8 combines with J gene TRBJ2-3, with 9 bases aligning to TRBD2. Germline CDR1 reads SGHVS; CDR2 reads FQNEAQ. The CDR3 loop spans 15 amino acids. V shed 1 base, J shed 5 bases, and the junction held 4 bases outside the gene matches. The CDR3 DNA reads TGTGCCAGCAGCTTAGTAGCGGGAGCAGTAGATACGCAGTATTTT. Translating it yields CASSLVAGAVDTQYF.

This rearrangement joins TRBV5-4 to TRBJ2-5; 13 bases are a match to TRBD2. Germline V gene sequence: CDR1 SGHNT, CDR2 YYREEE (reference sequence). J gave up 2 bases and V 2 bases, and 3 bases lay outside the gene matches. The CDR3 length is 16 residues. Here the CDR3 reads CASSFGLAGVQETQYF. CDR3 nucleotides: TGTGCCAGCAGCTTCGGACTAGCGGGGGTTCAAGAGACCCAGTACTTC.

A word on this clone: The sample contains more than one DNA sequence encoding this CDR3. The V call is TRBV7-2, the J call TRBJ1-5, with 7 bases matching TRBD1. The CDR3 spans 14 residues. Germline V gene lookup returns CDR1 SGHTA and CDR2 FQGNSA. Losses at the gene ends were 5 bases for V and 4 bases for J; bases not matched to a gene: 5. The CDR3 spells CASSRDRVNQPQHF. The CDR3 nucleotides are TGTGCCAGCAGCCGTGACAGGGTTAATCAGCCCCAGCATTTT.

CDR3 DNA: TGCGCCAGCAGCTGGGGAGCGGGGGGGCCAGGAGAGACCCAGTACTTC. This gives the protein CASSWGAGGPGETQYF. The V call is TRBV5-1, the J call TRBJ2-5, with TRBD2 matching over 10 bases. The CDR3 is made up of 16 amino acids. V lost 3 bases and J lost 4; bases outside the gene matches: 9. CDR1 SGHRS and CDR2 YFSETQ come from the germline V gene.